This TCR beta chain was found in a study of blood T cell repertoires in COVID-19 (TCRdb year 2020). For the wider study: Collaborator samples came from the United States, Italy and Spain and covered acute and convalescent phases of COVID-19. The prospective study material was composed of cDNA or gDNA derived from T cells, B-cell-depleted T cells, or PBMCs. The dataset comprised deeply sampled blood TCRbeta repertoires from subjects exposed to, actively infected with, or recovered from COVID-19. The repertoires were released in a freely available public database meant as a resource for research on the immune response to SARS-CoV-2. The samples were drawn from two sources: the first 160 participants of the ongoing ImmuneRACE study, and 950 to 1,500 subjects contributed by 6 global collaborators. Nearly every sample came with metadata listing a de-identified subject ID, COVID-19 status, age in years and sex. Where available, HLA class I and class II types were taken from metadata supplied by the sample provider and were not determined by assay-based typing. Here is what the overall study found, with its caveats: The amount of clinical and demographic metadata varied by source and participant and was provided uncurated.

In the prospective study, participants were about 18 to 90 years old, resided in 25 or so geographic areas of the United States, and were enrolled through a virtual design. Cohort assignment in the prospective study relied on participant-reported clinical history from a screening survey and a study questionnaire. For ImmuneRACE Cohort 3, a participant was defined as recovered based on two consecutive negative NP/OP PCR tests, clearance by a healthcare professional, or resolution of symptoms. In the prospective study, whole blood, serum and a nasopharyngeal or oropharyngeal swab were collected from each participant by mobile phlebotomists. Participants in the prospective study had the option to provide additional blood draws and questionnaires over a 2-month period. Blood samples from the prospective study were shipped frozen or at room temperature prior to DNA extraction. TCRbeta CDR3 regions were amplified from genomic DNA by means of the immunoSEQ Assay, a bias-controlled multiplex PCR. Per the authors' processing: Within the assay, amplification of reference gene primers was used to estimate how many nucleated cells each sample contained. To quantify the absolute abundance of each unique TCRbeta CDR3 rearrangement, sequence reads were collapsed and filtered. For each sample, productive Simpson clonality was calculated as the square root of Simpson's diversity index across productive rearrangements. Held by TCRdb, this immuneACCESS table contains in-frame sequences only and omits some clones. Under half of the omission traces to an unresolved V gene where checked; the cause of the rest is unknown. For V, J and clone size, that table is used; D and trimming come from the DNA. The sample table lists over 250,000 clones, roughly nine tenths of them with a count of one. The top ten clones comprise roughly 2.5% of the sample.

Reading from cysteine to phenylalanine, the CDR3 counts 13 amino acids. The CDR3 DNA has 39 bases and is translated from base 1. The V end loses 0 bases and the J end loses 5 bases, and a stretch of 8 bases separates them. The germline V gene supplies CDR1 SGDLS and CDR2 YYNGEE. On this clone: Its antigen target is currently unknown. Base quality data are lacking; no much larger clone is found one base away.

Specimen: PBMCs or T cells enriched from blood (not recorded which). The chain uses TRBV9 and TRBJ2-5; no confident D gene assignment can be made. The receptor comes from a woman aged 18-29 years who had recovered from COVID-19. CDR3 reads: CASSVGLRETQYF. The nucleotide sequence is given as TGTGCCAGCAGCGTAGGTCTGCGCGAGACCCAGTACTTC.